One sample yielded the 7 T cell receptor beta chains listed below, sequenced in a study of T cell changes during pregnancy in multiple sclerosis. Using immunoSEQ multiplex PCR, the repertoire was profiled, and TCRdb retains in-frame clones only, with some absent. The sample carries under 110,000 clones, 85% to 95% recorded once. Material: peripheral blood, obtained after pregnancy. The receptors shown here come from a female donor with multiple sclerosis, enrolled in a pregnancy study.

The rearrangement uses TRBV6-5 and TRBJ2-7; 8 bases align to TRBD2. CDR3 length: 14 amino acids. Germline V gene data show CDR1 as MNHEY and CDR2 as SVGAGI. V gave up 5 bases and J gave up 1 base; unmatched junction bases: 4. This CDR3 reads CASSPGGPSYEQYF. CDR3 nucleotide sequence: TGTGCCAGCAGTCCGGGGGGGCCATCCTACGAGCAGTACTTC.

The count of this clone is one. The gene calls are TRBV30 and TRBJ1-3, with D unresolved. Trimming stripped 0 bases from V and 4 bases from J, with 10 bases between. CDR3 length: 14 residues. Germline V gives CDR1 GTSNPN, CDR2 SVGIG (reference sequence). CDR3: CAWSVSRFGNTIYF. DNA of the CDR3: TGTGCCTGGAGTGTGTCCAGGTTCGGAAACACCATATATTTT.

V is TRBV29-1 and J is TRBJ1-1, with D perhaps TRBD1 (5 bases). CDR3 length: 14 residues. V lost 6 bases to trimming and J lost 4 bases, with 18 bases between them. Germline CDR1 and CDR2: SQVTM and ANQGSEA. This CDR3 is CSVKPGAGGTEAFF. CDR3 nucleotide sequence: TGCAGCGTGAAGCCCGGGGCCGGGGGCACTGAAGCTTTCTTT.

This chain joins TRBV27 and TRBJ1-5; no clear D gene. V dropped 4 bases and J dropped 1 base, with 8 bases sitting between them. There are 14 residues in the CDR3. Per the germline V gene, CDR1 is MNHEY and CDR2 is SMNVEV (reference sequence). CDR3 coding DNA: TGTGCCAGCAGTTCCCAGAGGAGCAATCAGCCCCAGCATTTT. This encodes CASSSQRSNQPQHF.

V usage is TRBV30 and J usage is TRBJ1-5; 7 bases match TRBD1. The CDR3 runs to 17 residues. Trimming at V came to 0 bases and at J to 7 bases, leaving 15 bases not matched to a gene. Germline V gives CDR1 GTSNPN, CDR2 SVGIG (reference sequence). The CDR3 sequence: CAWSVRTGVISGQPQHF. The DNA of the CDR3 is TGTGCCTGGAGTGTAAGGACAGGCGTAATTAGTGGACAGCCCCAGCATTTT.

The CDR3 spells CASSAGVGSYNEQFF. In DNA, the CDR3 is TGTGCCAGCAGTGCAGGGGTTGGCTCCTACAATGAGCAGTTCTTC. V is TRBV27 and J is TRBJ2-1, with D possibly being TRBD1 (6 bases). The V gene lost 5 bases and the J gene lost 0 bases, with 11 bases spanning the gap. CDR3 length equals 15 residues. The V gene's germline CDR1 is MNHEY and CDR2 SMNVEV (reference sequence).

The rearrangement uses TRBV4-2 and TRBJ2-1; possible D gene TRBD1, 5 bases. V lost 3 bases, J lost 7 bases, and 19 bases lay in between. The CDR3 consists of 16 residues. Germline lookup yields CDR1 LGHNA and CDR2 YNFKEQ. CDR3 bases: TGTGCCAGCAGCCAGCCAAGAGGCGAAGGGGTGAATGAGCAGTTCTTC. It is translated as CASSQPRGEGVNEQFF.